These 2 T cell receptor beta chains were sequenced from one sample in a study of control samples from healthy donors and cancer patients. Produced via immunoSEQ multiplex PCR; TCRdb's table is partial and in-frame only. The sample holds under 450,000 clones, 80% to 95% seen once. The sequencing input was PBMCs. These receptors all stem from a middle-aged man with head and neck cancer.

This clone occurred a few times. The chain employs TRBV6-1 and TRBJ1-2; D remains unclear. The CDR3 covers 16 residues. V gave up 3 bases and J gave up 0 bases, with 14 bases separating them. Germline V gene sequence: CDR1 MNHNS, CDR2 SASEGT. CDR3 residues: CASSDISFTTNYGYTF. DNA for the CDR3: TGTGCCAGCAGTGATATATCCTTTACCACTAACTATGGCTACACCTTC.

J is TRBJ1-6 and V is TRBV27; D may be TRBD1 (5 bases). With 4 bases removed from V and 7 bases from J, the gap between germline ends came to 11 bases. CDR1 is MNHEY, CDR2 SMNVEV, per germline (reference sequence). The CDR3 sequence is 14 residues long. The CDR3 sequence: CASSSGTQNSPLHF. The CDR3 region has the DNA TGTGCCAGCAGTTCTGGGACGCAAAATTCACCCCTCCACTTT.